This T cell receptor (beta chain) was recorded in a study of CD8+ T cells in alopecia areata. The treatment here: oral pan-JAK inhibitor, 5-10 mg twice daily. Lesional scalp punch biopsies and peripheral blood came from alopecia areata patients. Trimming shortened V by 4 bases and J by 7 bases, and 11 bases separated the two germline ends. This CDR3 has 12 residues. Germline V gene lookup returns CDR1 MDHEN and CDR2 SYDVKM. As concerns this clone: The antigen is not known.

Extraction of RNA preceded its reverse transcription into cDNA, which served as the sequencing template. Clones were sequenced by immunoSEQ multiplex PCR, and TCRdb holds only the in-frame ones, with some missing. Of about 190,000 clones listed, 50% to 60% are singletons. General study points: The study found tofacitinib significantly decreased scalp clonality and expanded CD8+ clones among the top 100. Compared with mice, patients displayed less clear TCR sharing, possibly for HLA-related reasons. It was lesional scalp, especially alopecia totalis/universalis, that showed higher clonality than normal scalp.

This TCR was recovered from a human donor with alopecia areata. This chain links TRBV28 with TRBJ2-7, with a weak D call TRBD2 (6 bases). Source: CD4+ T cells sorted from blood, taken at week 4, from a patient treated with tofacitinib. CDR3 sequence: CASSSSRGEQYF. The CDR3 region has the DNA TGTGCCAGCAGTTCTTCCCGGGGGGAGCAGTACTTC.